This T cell receptor (beta chain) was captured in a study of blood T cell repertoires in COVID-19. The CDR3 spans 16 residues. The germline CDR1 and CDR2 sequences are SGHVS and FNYEAQ. V lost 5 bases and J lost 2, with 16 bases in between. TCRdb's copy holds only in-frame clones and misses some; the assay was immunoSEQ multiplex PCR. The table includes 50,000 to 75,000 clones, 65% to 85% detected once. This clone was seen once. The sequencing sample was made of peripheral blood. The chain uses TRBV7-6 and TRBJ1-3, with D tentatively TRBD1 (6 bases). The TCR originated in a man older than 75 with active or convalescent COVID-19. The CDR3 bases are TGTGCCAGCAGCCCGTTTCACAGGGACACTGGAAACACCATATATTTT. It specifies CASSPFHRDTGNTIYF.